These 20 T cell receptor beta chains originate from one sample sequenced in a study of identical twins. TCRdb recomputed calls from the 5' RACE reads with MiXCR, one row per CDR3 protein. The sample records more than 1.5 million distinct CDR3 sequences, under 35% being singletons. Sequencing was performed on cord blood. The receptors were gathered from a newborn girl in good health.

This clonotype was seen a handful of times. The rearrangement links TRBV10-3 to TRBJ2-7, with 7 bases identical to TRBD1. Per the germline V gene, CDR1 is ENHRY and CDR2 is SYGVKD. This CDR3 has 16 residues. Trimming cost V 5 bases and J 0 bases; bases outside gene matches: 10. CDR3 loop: CAISQWKGQHSYEQYF. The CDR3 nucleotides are TGTGCCATCAGTCAGTGGAAGGGACAGCACTCCTACGAGCAGTACTTC.

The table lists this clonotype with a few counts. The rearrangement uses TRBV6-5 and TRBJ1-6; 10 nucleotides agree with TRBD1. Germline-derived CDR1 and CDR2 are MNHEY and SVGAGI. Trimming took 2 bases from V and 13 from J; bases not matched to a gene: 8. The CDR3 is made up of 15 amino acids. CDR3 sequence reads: CASSYEGQGKSPLHF. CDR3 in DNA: TGTGCCAGCAGTTACGAGGGACAGGGGAAATCTCCCCTCCACTTT.

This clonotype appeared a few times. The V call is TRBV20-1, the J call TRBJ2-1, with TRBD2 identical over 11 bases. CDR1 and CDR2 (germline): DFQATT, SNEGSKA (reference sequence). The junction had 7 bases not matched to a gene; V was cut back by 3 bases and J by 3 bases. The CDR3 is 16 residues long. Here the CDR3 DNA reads TGCAGTGCTAGGGCTTTAGCGGGAGGGTTCTACAATGAGCAGTTCTTC. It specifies CSARALAGGFYNEQFF.

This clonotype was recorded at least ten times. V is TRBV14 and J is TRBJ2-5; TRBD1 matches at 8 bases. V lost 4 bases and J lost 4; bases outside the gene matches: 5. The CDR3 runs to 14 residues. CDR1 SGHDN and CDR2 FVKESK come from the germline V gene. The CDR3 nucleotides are TGTGCCAGCAGCCTTAGGACAGGGAGAGAGACCCAGTACTTC. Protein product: CASSLRTGRETQYF.

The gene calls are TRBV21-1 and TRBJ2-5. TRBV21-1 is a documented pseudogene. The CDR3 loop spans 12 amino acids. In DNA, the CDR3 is TGTGCCAGCAGCAAAGGGGTGGAGACCCAGTACTTC. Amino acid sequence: CASSKGVETQYF.

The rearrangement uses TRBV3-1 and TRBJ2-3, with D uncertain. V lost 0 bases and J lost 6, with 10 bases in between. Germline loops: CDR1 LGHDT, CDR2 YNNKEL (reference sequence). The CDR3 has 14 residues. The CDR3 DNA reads TGTGCCAGCAGCCAAGATCGACCTAAGGATACGCAGTATTTT. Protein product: CASSQDRPKDTQYF.

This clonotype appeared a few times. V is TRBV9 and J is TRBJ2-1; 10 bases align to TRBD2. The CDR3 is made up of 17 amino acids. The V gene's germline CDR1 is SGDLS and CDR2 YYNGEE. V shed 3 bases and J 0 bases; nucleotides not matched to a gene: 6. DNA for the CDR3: TGTGCCAGCAGCGCCTGGACTAGCGGCAGCTCCTACAATGAGCAGTTCTTC. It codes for CASSAWTSGSSYNEQFF.

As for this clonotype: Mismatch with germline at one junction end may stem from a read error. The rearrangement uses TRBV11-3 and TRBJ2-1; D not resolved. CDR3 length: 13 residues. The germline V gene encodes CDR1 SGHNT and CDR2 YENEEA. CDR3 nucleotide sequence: TGTACCAGCAGCCTCGGTCCCTACAATGAGCAGTTCTTC. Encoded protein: CTSSLGPYNEQFF.

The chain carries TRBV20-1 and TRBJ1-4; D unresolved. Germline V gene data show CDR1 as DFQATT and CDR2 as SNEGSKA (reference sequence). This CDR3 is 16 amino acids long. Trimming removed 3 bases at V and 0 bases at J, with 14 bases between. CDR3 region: CSASSRSWATNEKLFF. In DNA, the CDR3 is TGCAGTGCTAGTTCCAGGTCGTGGGCAACTAATGAAAAACTGTTTTTT.

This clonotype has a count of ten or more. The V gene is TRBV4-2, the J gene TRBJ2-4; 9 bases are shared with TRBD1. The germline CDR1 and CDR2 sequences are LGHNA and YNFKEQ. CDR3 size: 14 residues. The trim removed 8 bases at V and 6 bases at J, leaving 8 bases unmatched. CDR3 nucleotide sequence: TGTGCCAGCGCATCACAGGGGGCTCTAAACATTCAGTACTTC. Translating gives CASASQGALNIQYF.

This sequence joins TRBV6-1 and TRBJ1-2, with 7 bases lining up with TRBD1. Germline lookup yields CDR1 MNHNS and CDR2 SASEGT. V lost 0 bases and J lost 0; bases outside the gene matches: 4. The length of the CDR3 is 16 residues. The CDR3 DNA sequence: TGTGCCAGCAGTGAAGCCGGGACAGTCTCTAACTATGGCTACACCTTC. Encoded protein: CASSEAGTVSNYGYTF.

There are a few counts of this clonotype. CDR3 coding DNA: TGTGCCAGCAGTTCTTTGGGACTAGCGGGAGCCCCAAAGCAGTACTTC. Encoded protein: CASSSLGLAGAPKQYF. This chain connects TRBV28 to TRBJ2-7; TRBD2 agrees at 14 bases. Per the germline V gene, CDR1 is MDHEN and CDR2 is SYDVKM. CDR3 length: 16 residues. After removal of 4 bases from V and 8 bases from J, the junction contained 10 bases not matched to a gene.

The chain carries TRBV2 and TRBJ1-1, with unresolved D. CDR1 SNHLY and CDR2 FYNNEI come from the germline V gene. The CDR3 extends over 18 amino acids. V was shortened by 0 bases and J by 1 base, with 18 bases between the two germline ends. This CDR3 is CASSEAFDSQSGNTEAFF. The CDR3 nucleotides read TGTGCCAGCAGTGAAGCTTTTGATTCTCAGAGTGGGAACACTGAAGCTTTCTTT.

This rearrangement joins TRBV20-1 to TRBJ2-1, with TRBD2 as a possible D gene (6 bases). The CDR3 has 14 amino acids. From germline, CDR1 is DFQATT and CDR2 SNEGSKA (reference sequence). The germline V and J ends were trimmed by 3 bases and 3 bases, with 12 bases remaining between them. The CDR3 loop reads CSASRRDLYNEQFF. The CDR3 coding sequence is TGCAGTGCTAGTCGGCGGGACCTCTACAATGAGCAGTTCTTC.

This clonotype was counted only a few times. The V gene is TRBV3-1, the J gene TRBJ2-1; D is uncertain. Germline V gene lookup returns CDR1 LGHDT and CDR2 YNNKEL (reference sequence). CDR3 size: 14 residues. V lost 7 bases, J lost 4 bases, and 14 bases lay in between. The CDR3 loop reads CASKGGVTYNEQFF. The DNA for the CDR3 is TGTGCCAGCAAAGGTGGGGTTACTTACAATGAGCAGTTCTTC.

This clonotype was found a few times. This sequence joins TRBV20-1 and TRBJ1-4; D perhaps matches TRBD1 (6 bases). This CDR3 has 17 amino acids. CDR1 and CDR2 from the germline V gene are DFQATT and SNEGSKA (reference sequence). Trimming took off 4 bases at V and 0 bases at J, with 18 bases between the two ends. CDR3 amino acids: CSAKIYRGHATNEKLFF. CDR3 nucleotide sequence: TGCAGTGCTAAGATTTACCGGGGACATGCAACTAATGAAAAACTGTTTTTT.

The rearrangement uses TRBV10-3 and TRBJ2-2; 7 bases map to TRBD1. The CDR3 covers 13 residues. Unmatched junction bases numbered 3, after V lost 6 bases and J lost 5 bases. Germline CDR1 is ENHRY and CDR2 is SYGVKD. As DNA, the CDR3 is TGTGCCATCAGGGCGACAGGGACCGGGGAGCTGTTTTTT. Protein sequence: CAIRATGTGELFF.

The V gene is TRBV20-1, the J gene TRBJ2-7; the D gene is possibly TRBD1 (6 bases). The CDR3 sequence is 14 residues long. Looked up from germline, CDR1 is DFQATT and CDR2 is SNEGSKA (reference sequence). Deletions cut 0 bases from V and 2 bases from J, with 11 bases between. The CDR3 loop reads CSARDGTKTYEQYF. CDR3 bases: TGCAGTGCTAGAGATGGGACAAAAACCTACGAGCAGTACTTC.

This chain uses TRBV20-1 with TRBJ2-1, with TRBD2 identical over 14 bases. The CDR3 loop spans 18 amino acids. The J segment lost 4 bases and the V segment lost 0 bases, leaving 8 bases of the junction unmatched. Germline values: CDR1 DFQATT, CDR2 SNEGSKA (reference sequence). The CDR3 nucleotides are TGCAGTGCTAGAGATAGGAAGGGACTAGCGGGAGCTTACAATGAGCAGTTCTTC. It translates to CSARDRKGLAGAYNEQFF.

The CDR3 DNA sequence: TGTGCCATCAGGAGTGGGGACAGGGTGGCCACTGAAGCTTTCTTT. This codes for CAIRSGDRVATEAFF. The chain carries TRBV10-3 and TRBJ1-1; 9 nucleotides match TRBD1. J lost 4 bases, V lost 6 bases, and 9 bases had no gene match. The germline gives CDR1 ENHRY, CDR2 SYGVKD. The CDR3 runs to 15 residues.